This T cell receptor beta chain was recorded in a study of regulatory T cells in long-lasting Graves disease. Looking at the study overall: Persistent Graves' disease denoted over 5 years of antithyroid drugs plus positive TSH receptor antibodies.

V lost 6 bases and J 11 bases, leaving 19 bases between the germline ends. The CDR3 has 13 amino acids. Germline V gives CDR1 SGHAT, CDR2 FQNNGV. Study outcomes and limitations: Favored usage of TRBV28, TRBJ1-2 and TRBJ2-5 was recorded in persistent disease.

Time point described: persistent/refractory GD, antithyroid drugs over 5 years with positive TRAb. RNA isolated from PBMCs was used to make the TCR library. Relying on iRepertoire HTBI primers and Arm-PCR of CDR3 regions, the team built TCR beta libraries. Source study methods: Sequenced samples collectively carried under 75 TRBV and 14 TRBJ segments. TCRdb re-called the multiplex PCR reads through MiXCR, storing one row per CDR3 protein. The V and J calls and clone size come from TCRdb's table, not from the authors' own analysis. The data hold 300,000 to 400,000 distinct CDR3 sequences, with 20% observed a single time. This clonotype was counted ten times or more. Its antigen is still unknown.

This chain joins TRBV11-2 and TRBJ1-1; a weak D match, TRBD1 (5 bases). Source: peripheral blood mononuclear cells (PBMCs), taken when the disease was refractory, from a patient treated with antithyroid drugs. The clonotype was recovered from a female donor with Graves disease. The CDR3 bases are TGTGCCAGCAGTATAGAACCGGGACCAGGGGCTTTCTTT. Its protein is CASSIEPGPGAFF.